One sample yielded the 31 T cell receptor beta chains listed below, sequenced in a study of OX40 agonist ivuxolimab in advanced cancers. Sequenced by immunoSEQ multiplex PCR; TCRdb stores in-frame clones only, minus some. The table includes 20,000 or so clones, around nine tenths detected once. This material consisted of CD4+ or CD8+ T cells sorted from blood, taken in a trial of the OX40 agonist ivuxolimab. The receptors stem from an adult with an advanced solid tumor such as melanoma, head and neck, liver or kidney cancer.

The J gene is TRBJ1-1, the V gene TRBV5-1; D remains unclear. The V gene lost 5 bases and the J gene lost 3 bases, with 11 bases spanning the gap. The CDR3 spans 13 residues. CDR1 SGHRS and CDR2 YFSETQ come from the germline V gene. The CDR3 nucleotides read TGCGCCAGCAGGGACCGGCTGGACACTGAAGCTTTCTTT. Encoded protein: CASRDRLDTEAFF.

The rearrangement uses TRBV13 and TRBJ2-7; the D is unclear. V was cut by 1 base and J by 2 bases, with 6 bases left in between. Germline CDR1 reads PRHDT; CDR2 reads FYEKMQ (reference sequence). The CDR3 loop spans 13 amino acids. The DNA of the CDR3 is TGTGCCAGCAGCTTAGAAGGGCCCTACGAGCAGTACTTC. It specifies CASSLEGPYEQYF.

This clone was recorded only once. The V gene is TRBV5-8, the J gene TRBJ1-4; D is unclear. This CDR3 region has 14 residues. V lost 3 bases and J 0 bases, leaving 6 bases between the germline ends. CDR1 SGHTS and CDR2 YDEGEE come from the germline V gene. The CDR3 nucleotides read TGTGCCAGCAGCTGGATTGCAACTAATGAAAAACTGTTTTTT. Protein sequence: CASSWIATNEKLFF.

The rearrangement joins TRBV5-1 to TRBJ2-7, with 7 bases fitting TRBD1. The junction had 7 bases not matched to a gene; V was cut back by 2 bases and J by 5 bases. The CDR3 length is 14 residues. Per germline, CDR1 SGHRS and CDR2 YFSETQ. CDR3 nucleotide sequence: TGCGCCAGCAGCTTCACGACAGGGTTCGACGAGCAGTACTTC. Translating gives CASSFTTGFDEQYF.

The chain combines TRBV19 with TRBJ1-3; 10 bases match TRBD2. The last part of the DNA fits TRBJ2-2 better; the J call may be wrong. Germline-derived CDR1 and CDR2 are LNHDA and SQIVND (reference sequence). The CDR3 has 15 residues. The CDR3 DNA sequence: TGTGCCAGCCGCCCGGGACTAGCGATCACCGGGGAGCTGTTTTTT. It yields the protein CASRPGLAITGELFF.

The J gene is TRBJ1-2, the V gene TRBV14, with D possibly TRBD1 on 6 matching bases. CDR3 size: 15 residues. Germline CDR1 is SGHDN and CDR2 is FVKESK. V lost 3 bases and J 7 bases, leaving 18 bases between the germline ends. The CDR3 sequence is CASSHGGAEAFGYTF. Here the CDR3 DNA reads TGTGCCAGCAGCCACGGGGGGGCGGAGGCGTTTGGCTACACCTTC.

In its sample, this clone was seen a few times. This chain links TRBV9 with TRBJ2-1; D might be TRBD1 (5 bases). Trimming removed 0 bases at V and 0 bases at J, with 13 bases between. The CDR3 loop spans 17 amino acids. Germline assignment: CDR1 SGDLS and CDR2 YYNGEE. The CDR3 spells CASSVDSGASSYNEQFF. In DNA, the CDR3 is TGTGCCAGCAGCGTAGATAGTGGGGCGAGCTCCTACAATGAGCAGTTCTTC.

V and J are TRBV6-4 and TRBJ1-5; 9 bases match TRBD1. Unmatched junction bases numbered 7, after V lost 3 bases and J lost 7 bases. CDR1 is MRHNA, CDR2 SNTAGT, per germline. The CDR3 loop spans 15 amino acids. The CDR3 region is CASSEDSTGGQPQHF. The DNA for the CDR3 is TGTGCCAGCAGTGAAGATTCGACAGGGGGGCAGCCCCAGCATTTT.

The J gene is TRBJ2-7, the V gene TRBV7-9; 9 bases are shared with TRBD2. CDR1 and CDR2 (germline): SEHNR, FQNEAQ (reference sequence). The CDR3 runs 16 residues. V lost 4 bases to trimming and J lost 3 bases; unmatched junction nucleotides: 10. The CDR3 DNA reads as TGTGCCAGCAGCTCCGGCCGGACTAGCGCCAGCTACGAGCAGTACTTC. This codes for CASSSGRTSASYEQYF.

The chain recombines TRBV9 with TRBJ2-1, with TRBD2 matching over 12 bases. CDR3 size: 15 residues. The J segment lost 6 bases and the V segment lost 3 bases, leaving 4 bases of the junction unmatched. Germline V gives CDR1 SGDLS, CDR2 YYNGEE. The CDR3: CASSGLAGGGNEQFF. CDR3 sequence (DNA): TGTGCCAGCAGCGGCCTAGCGGGAGGGGGCAATGAGCAGTTCTTC.

By share, this clone ranks as medium-sized. One end of the junction does not line up with germline, which may come from a read error. The sample holds other DNA sequences that translate to the same CDR3. V and J are TRBV5-5 and TRBJ2-1; no clear D gene. The CDR3 sequence is 13 residues long. Germline V lookup: CDR1 SGHKS, CDR2 YYEKEE (reference sequence). CDR3 sequence (DNA): TGCGCCAGCAGCCAAGATTTTCATAATGAGCAGTTCTTC. This encodes CASSQDFHNEQFF.

The chain is built from TRBV7-2 and TRBJ2-7; a possible D gene is TRBD1 (6 bases). Trimming took 8 bases from V and 3 from J, leaving 14 bases between them. The germline gives CDR1 SGHTA, CDR2 FQGNSA. The CDR3 runs to 13 residues. CDR3 DNA sequence: TGTGCCAGCCAAATCGAGGGGGTCTACGAGCAGTACTTC. Its translation is CASQIEGVYEQYF.

This chain links TRBV6-5 with TRBJ1-2, with 8 bases matching TRBD1. The CDR3 extends over 14 amino acids. After removal of 4 bases from V and 2 bases from J, the junction contained 3 bases not matched to a gene. Germline assignment: CDR1 MNHEY and CDR2 SVGAGI. The CDR3 region is CASSSGTGNYGYTF. The CDR3, as DNA: TGTGCCAGCAGTTCCGGGACAGGCAACTATGGCTACACCTTC.

The V gene is TRBV5-1, the J gene TRBJ1-1, with D possibly TRBD1 on 6 matching bases. The CDR3 sequence is 14 residues long. V lost 5 bases and J lost 1, with 12 bases in between. Per germline, CDR1 SGHRS and CDR2 YFSETQ. CDR3 in DNA: TGCGCCAGCAGAGGAGGGGGGGCGAACACTGAAGCTTTCTTT. Its translation is CASRGGGANTEAFF.

This chain joins TRBV15 and TRBJ2-1; maybe TRBD2 (5 bases). Trimming stripped 6 bases from V and 5 bases from J, with 14 bases between. The germline V gene has CDR1 LNHNV and CDR2 YYDKDF (reference sequence). The CDR3 loop spans 14 amino acids. The CDR3 here is CATRRREMDNEQFF. For the CDR3, the DNA is TGTGCCACCAGGCGACGGGAAATGGACAATGAGCAGTTCTTC.

The chain has TRBV15 and TRBJ2-7; 9 bases are a match to TRBD1. The CDR3 extends over 16 amino acids. CDR1 and CDR2 (germline): LNHNV, YYDKDF (reference sequence). V lost 2 bases, J lost 4 bases, and 9 bases stayed unmatched. CDR3 sequence reads: CATSRSLTGGRYEQYF. The CDR3 bases are TGTGCCACCAGCAGATCATTGACAGGGGGGAGATACGAGCAGTACTTC.

The J gene is TRBJ2-1, the V gene TRBV19, with D uncertain. The CDR3 loop spans 13 amino acids. CDR1 is LNHDA and CDR2 is SQIVND in the germline V gene (reference sequence). The germline V and J ends were trimmed by 1 base and 4 bases, with 5 bases remaining between them. The CDR3 nucleotides are TGTGCCAGTAGTATAGTGGGGTACAATGAGCAGTTCTTC. Translated: CASSIVGYNEQFF.

The chain employs TRBV10-1 and TRBJ2-3, with no clear D. Per the germline V gene, CDR1 is WNHNN and CDR2 is SYGVQD (reference sequence). This CDR3 has 15 residues. V lost 2 bases and J 4 bases, leaving 13 bases between the germline ends. The CDR3 reads CASSEHPAPADTQYF. The CDR3, as DNA: TGCGCCAGCAGTGAGCATCCAGCCCCGGCAGATACGCAGTATTTT.

The genes are TRBV29-1 and TRBJ2-1; TRBD2 might be the D (6 bases). This CDR3 is built from 14 residues. Trimming pared 1 base from V and 7 bases from J, leaving 14 bases between. Germline V lookup: CDR1 SQVTM, CDR2 ANQGSEA. This CDR3 reads CSVEARDWTNEQFF. CDR3 coding DNA: TGCAGCGTTGAAGCAAGGGACTGGACTAATGAGCAGTTCTTC.

This chain uses TRBV11-1 with TRBJ1-1, with TRBD1 matching over 10 bases. V gave up 3 bases and J gave up 7 bases; unmatched junction bases: 2. CDR3 size: 13 residues. CDR1 and CDR2 (germline): SGHAT, FQDESV (reference sequence). The CDR3 DNA sequence: TGTGCCAGCAGCTTGGGACAGGGGATTGAAGCTTTCTTT. Translated: CASSLGQGIEAFF.

The gene calls are TRBV7-2 and TRBJ2-3; D remains ambiguous. The CDR3 length is 16 residues. The germline V and J ends were trimmed by 1 base and 0 bases, with 11 bases remaining between them. Germline V gene sequence: CDR1 SGHTA, CDR2 FQGNSA. This chain's CDR3 is CASSLVVATSTDTQYF. CDR3 bases: TGTGCCAGCAGCTTAGTAGTGGCGACCAGCACAGATACGCAGTATTTT. Full variable domain (outside the CDR3, taken from reference TRBV7-2 and TRBJ2-3): GAGVSQSPSNKVTEKGKDVELRCDPISGHTALYWYRQSLGQGLEFLIYFQGNSAPDKSGLPSDRFSAERTGGSVSTLTIQRTQQEDSAVYLCASSLVVATSTDTQYFGPGTRLTVL.

The V and J genes are TRBV6-1 and TRBJ2-3; D is tentatively TRBD1 or TRBD2 (5 bases each). CDR3 length equals 15 residues. In germline, CDR1 is MNHNS, CDR2 SASEGT. V was clipped by 3 bases and J by 3 bases, with 13 bases between them. CDR3 in amino acids: CASSDSQGGTDTQYF. Here the CDR3 DNA reads TGTGCCAGCAGTGATTCCCAGGGCGGGACAGATACGCAGTATTTT.

The chain recombines TRBV4-1 with TRBJ2-3; D is unresolved. The V end was cut by 0 bases, the J end by 2 bases, with 18 bases between. Per germline, CDR1 MGHRA and CDR2 YSYEKL. This CDR3 spans 18 amino acids. The CDR3 is CASSQDDTLVYNTDTQYF. Written as DNA, the CDR3 is TGCGCCAGCAGCCAAGACGACACTTTGGTTTATAACACAGATACGCAGTATTTT.

The chain links TRBV10-3 to TRBJ2-2; possible D gene TRBD2, 5 bases. V lost 11 bases and J lost 0, with 13 bases in between. This CDR3 region has 14 residues. Germline-derived CDR1 and CDR2 are ENHRY and SYGVKD. The CDR3 protein is CAAQRASNTGELFF. The DNA of the CDR3 is TGTGCCGCCCAGAGGGCCTCGAACACCGGGGAGCTGTTTTTT.

This clone was seen a few times. The rearrangement links TRBV27 to TRBJ2-1; D is perhaps TRBD2 (5 bases). This CDR3 is built from 13 residues. With 2 bases removed from V and 6 bases from J, the gap between germline ends came to 8 bases. CDR1 and CDR2 from the germline V gene are MNHEY and SMNVEV (reference sequence). CDR3 sequence: CASSLGELNEQFF. The CDR3 DNA reads as TGTGCCAGCAGTTTAGGGGAGCTCAATGAGCAGTTCTTC.

Remarks on this clone: With a far larger clone one base away, a read error is the likely cause. CDR3 residues: CASSQDYLNEQFF. The CDR3 region has the DNA TGTGCCAGCAGCCAAGACTACCTCAATGAGCAGTTCTTC. The rearrangement uses TRBV11-3 and TRBJ2-1, with D tentatively TRBD2 (5 bases). The CDR3 extends over 13 amino acids. Germline assignment: CDR1 SGHNT and CDR2 YENEEA. V was trimmed by 5 bases and J by 6 bases, leaving 11 bases between them.

The V call is TRBV10-2, the J call TRBJ2-1, with TRBD2 identical over 12 bases. V shed 0 bases and J 2 bases; nucleotides not matched to a gene: 5. The CDR3 is made up of 18 amino acids. Germline V gene data show CDR1 as WSHSY and CDR2 as SAAADI. This CDR3 reads CASSESKLAGGPYNEQFF. For the CDR3, the DNA is TGCGCCAGCAGTGAGTCGAAACTAGCGGGAGGCCCCTACAATGAGCAGTTCTTC.

The chain links TRBV9 to TRBJ1-1, with 7 positions matching TRBD1. Germline-derived CDR1 and CDR2 are SGDLS and YYNGEE. Trimming took 3 bases from V and 4 from J; bases not matched to a gene: 3. There are 13 residues in the CDR3. The DNA for the CDR3 is TGTGCCAGCAGCGCCCCAGGGGGCACTGAAGCTTTCTTT. This gives the protein CASSAPGGTEAFF.

This clone appeared a single time. The chain has TRBV2 and TRBJ2-7; 7 nucleotides match TRBD2. Germline CDR1 SNHLY, CDR2 FYNNEI. J was trimmed by 2 bases and V by 4 bases; bases with no gene match: 5. The CDR3 loop spans 14 amino acids. In DNA form, the CDR3 reads TGTGCCAGCAGTGTAGCGGGTAACACCTACGAGCAGTACTTC. This translates into CASSVAGNTYEQYF.

The V call is TRBV19, the J call TRBJ2-1; D is unclear. Trimming took off 11 bases at V and 0 bases at J, with 23 bases between the two ends. CDR1 and CDR2 (germline): LNHDA, SQIVND (reference sequence). CDR3 size: 17 residues. DNA for the CDR3: TGTGCCTCAAGAGCCGGCCCGGCAAAGAGCTCCTACAATGAGCAGTTCTTC. Encoded protein: CASRAGPAKSSYNEQFF.

This clone showed up just a few times. The J gene is TRBJ2-6, the V gene TRBV27; D uncertain. Trimming cost V 2 bases and J 3 bases, with 2 bases left between them. The CDR3 runs to 13 residues. Germline CDR1 is MNHEY and CDR2 is SMNVEV (reference sequence). The CDR3: CASSLGGANVLTF. CDR3 DNA: TGTGCCAGCAGTTTAGGTGGGGCCAACGTCCTGACTTTC.